The rows below give T cell receptor beta chains drawn from one sample of a study of control samples from healthy donors and cancer patients. Sequencing used immunoSEQ multiplex PCR; TCRdb keeps in-frame clones, though not all of them. The repertoire holds about 69,000 clones, roughly 90% seen once, with 19% in the top ten. The specimen was PBMCs. The receptors come from a man aged 60 to 69 with lung cancer. Both conserved end residues are part of each CDR3. A D gene is named only where the DNA matches it firmly.

CDR3aa	CDR3nt	v_gene	j_gene	d_gene
CASSPQPGTGPSTDTQYF	TGCGCCAGCAGCCCCCAACCCGGGACAGGACCGAGCACAGATACGCAGTATTTT	TRBV5-1	TRBJ2-3	TRBD1
CASSGRDYGYTF	TGTGCCAGCAGTGGCAGGGACTATGGCTACACCTTC	TRBV27	TRBJ1-2	NA
CASSEGTGAPKGNTEAFF	TGTGCCAGCAGTGAAGGGACAGGGGCCCCTAAGGGGAACACTGAAGCTTTCTTT	TRBV6-1	TRBJ1-1	TRBD1
CASSPLITGGNVEAFF	TGTGCCAGCTCACCGTTAATAACAGGGGGCAATGTTGAAGCTTTCTTT	TRBV18	TRBJ1-1	TRBD1
CASSLTSLSNYGYTF	TGTGCCAGCAGCTTAACGTCGCTGAGTAACTATGGCTACACCTTC	TRBV7-3	TRBJ1-2	NA
CASSFGTGGGYGYTF	TGTGCCAGCAGTTTTGGGACAGGGGGTGGCTATGGCTACACCTTC	TRBV27	TRBJ1-2	TRBD1
CASSLVLAGAPEQFF	TGTGCCAGCAGCTTAGTATTAGCGGGGGCCCCTGAGCAGTTCTTC	TRBV11-3	TRBJ2-1	TRBD2
CASSLFVAWETQYF	TGTGCCAGCAGCTTGTTTGTAGCGTGGGAGACCCAGTACTTC	TRBV7-2	TRBJ2-5	NA
CASSNLTGAGNTIYF	TGTGCCAGCAGTAACCTAACAGGGGCTGGAAACACCATATATTTT	TRBV6-5	TRBJ1-3	TRBD1
CASSSLSEGNQPQHF	TGTGCCAGCAGCTCGCTATCGGAGGGCAATCAGCCCCAGCATTTT	TRBV5-6	TRBJ1-5	NA
CASSEVGTPYEQYF	TGCGCCAGCAGCGAAGTGGGGACTCCCTACGAGCAGTACTTC	TRBV5-1	TRBJ2-7	NA
CASSWGPTTGNTEAFF	TGTGCCAGCAGCTGGGGACCAACGACAGGGAACACTGAAGCTTTCTTT	TRBV5-5	TRBJ1-1	NA
CASSLTAGNEQFF	TGTGCCAGCAGCTTAACGGCGGGTAATGAGCAGTTCTTC	TRBV7-3	TRBJ2-1	NA
CASSQPRTGGETQYF	TGCGCCAGCAGCCAACCCCGGACAGGGGGGGAGACCCAGTACTTC	TRBV4-1	TRBJ2-5	TRBD1
CASSLGLSGNQPQHF	TGTGCCAGCAGCTTAGGACTCTCGGGCAATCAGCCCCAGCATTTT	TRBV7-9	TRBJ1-5	NA